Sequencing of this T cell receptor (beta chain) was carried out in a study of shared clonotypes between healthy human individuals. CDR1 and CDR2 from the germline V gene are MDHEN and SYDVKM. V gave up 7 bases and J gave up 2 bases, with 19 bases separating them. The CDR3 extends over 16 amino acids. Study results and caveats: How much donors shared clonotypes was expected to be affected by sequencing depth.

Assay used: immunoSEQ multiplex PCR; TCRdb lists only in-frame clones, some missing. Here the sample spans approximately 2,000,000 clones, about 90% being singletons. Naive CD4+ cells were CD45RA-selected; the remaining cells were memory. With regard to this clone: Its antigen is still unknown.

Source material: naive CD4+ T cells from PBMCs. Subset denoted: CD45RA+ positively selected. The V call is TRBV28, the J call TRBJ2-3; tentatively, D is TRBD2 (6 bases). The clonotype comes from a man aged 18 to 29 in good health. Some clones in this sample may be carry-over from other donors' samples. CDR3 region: CASKGTRLGNTDTQYF. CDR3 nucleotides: TGTGCCAGCAAGGGTACTAGACTAGGAAACACAGATACGCAGTATTTT. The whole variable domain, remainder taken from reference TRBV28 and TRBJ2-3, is DVKVTQSSRYLVKRTGEKVFLECVQDMDHENMFWYRQDPGLGLRLIYFSYDVKMKEKGDIPEGYSVSREKKERFSLILESASTNQTSMYLCASKGTRLGNTDTQYFGPGTRLTVL.